One sample yielded the 5 T cell receptor beta chains listed below, sequenced in a study of technical replicates of blood from a handful of donors. Using immunoSEQ multiplex PCR, the repertoire was profiled, and TCRdb retains in-frame clones only, with some absent. This table has about 80,000 clones, roughly 90% appearing once. Material for sequencing was T cells isolated from PBMCs. These receptors came from a human donor in good health.

The chain has TRBV9 and TRBJ2-1; TRBD2 matches at 10 bases. Germline assignment: CDR1 SGDLS and CDR2 YYNGEE. The CDR3 sequence is 14 residues long. V shed 4 bases and J 4 bases; nucleotides not matched to a gene: 2. The CDR3 sequence is CASSILAGYNEQFF. DNA for the CDR3: TGTGCCAGCAGCATACTAGCGGGATACAATGAGCAGTTCTTC.

This clone was found once. This rearrangement joins TRBV2 to TRBJ2-7, with 7 nucleotides matching TRBD2. Per the germline V gene, CDR1 is SNHLY and CDR2 is FYNNEI. The CDR3 covers 17 residues. Trimming at V came to 7 bases and at J to 6 bases, leaving 21 bases not matched to a gene. The CDR3: CASTGFVAGVDSGEQYF. CDR3 nucleotide sequence: TGTGCCAGCACCGGATTCGTTGCGGGAGTTGATTCCGGCGAGCAGTACTTC.

This clone came up once. V is TRBV2 and J is TRBJ2-7; TRBD1 is a possible D gene (5 bases). The germline V and J ends were trimmed by 3 bases and 3 bases, with 12 bases remaining between them. CDR1 is SNHLY and CDR2 is FYNNEI in the germline V gene. The length of the CDR3 is 14 residues. The CDR3 nucleotides read TGTGCCAGCAGTGACTTAGGCAGGGACTACGAGCAGTACTTC. Protein sequence: CASSDLGRDYEQYF.

The chain carries TRBV29-1 and TRBJ2-2; TRBD1 matches at 10 bases. Germline CDR1 is SQVTM and CDR2 is ANQGSEA. The V segment lost 7 bases and the J segment 4 bases; nucleotides outside the gene matches: 0. The CDR3 runs to 12 residues. The CDR3 region is CSGDRGTGELFF. As DNA, the CDR3 is TGCAGCGGGGACAGGGGCACCGGGGAGCTGTTTTTT.

The chain uses TRBV28 and TRBJ1-1; 8 nucleotides agree with TRBD1. The J segment lost 0 bases and the V segment lost 10 bases, leaving 10 bases of the junction unmatched. This CDR3 is 15 amino acids long. Germline lookup yields CDR1 MDHEN and CDR2 SYDVKM. The CDR3 DNA reads TGTGCCACCTTCGCTGGACAGGGCTTGAACACTGAAGCTTTCTTT. Translating it yields CATFAGQGLNTEAFF.